One and the same sample provided the 5 T cell receptor beta chains below, sequenced in a study of T cell responses to AZD1222 COVID-19 vaccine. Here immunoSEQ multiplex PCR was the method, and the copy in TCRdb shows in-frame clones only, minus some. The sample contains just over 150,000 clones, about nine tenths of which appear only once. The input for sequencing was peripheral blood, taken on day 0 of AZD1222 vaccination. Every receptor here comes from an adult in good health.

The chain links TRBV5-4 to TRBJ2-1, with 9 positions matching TRBD1. Losses at the gene ends were 3 bases for V and 4 bases for J; bases not matched to a gene: 11. The germline V gene encodes CDR1 SGHNT and CDR2 YYREEE (reference sequence). The CDR3 runs to 17 residues. The CDR3 protein is CASSSWTGDFYYNEQFF. In DNA, the CDR3 is TGTGCCAGCAGCTCCTGGACAGGGGACTTTTATTACAATGAGCAGTTCTTC. The whole variable domain, remainder taken from reference TRBV5-4 and TRBJ2-1, is ETGVTQSPTHLIKTRGQQVTLRCSSQSGHNTVSWYQQALGQGPQFIFQYYREEENGRGNFPPRFSGLQFPNYSSELNVNALELDDSALYLCASSSWTGDFYYNEQFFGPGTRLTVL.

The CDR3 DNA follows: TGTGCCAGCAACTCGGACAGGGCGTACGAGCAGTACTTC. This codes for CASNSDRAYEQYF. V and J are TRBV5-6 and TRBJ2-7; the match to TRBD1 covers 8 bases. This CDR3 spans 13 amino acids. Germline V gene sequence: CDR1 SGHDT, CDR2 YYEEEE. V lost 6 bases, J lost 4 bases, and 6 bases stayed unmatched.

The chain is built from TRBV6-6 and TRBJ2-7; 11 bases align to TRBD2. The CDR3 sequence is 15 residues long. Germline CDR1 is MNHNY and CDR2 is SVGAGI (reference sequence). J was trimmed by 6 bases and V by 5 bases; bases with no gene match: 9. CDR3 region: CASSTYTSGSREQYF. The CDR3 region has the DNA TGTGCCAGCAGTACCTATACTAGCGGGAGTCGCGAGCAGTACTTC.

This chain joins TRBV25-1 and TRBJ1-2; D might be TRBD1 (6 bases). The V gene lost 1 base and the J gene lost 4 bases, with 10 bases spanning the gap. CDR1 and CDR2 from the germline V gene are MGHDK and SYGVNS. The length of the CDR3 is 14 residues. CDR3 protein: CASSEFGGPYGYTF. The CDR3 DNA is TGTGCCAGCAGTGAATTTGGGGGCCCCTATGGCTACACCTTC.

This rearrangement joins TRBV7-9 to TRBJ1-1, with 7 positions matching TRBD1. CDR1 SEHNR and CDR2 FQNEAQ come from the germline V gene (reference sequence). The trim removed 6 bases at V and 7 bases at J, leaving 8 bases unmatched. The CDR3 covers 13 residues. CDR3 protein: CASRPRQGFEAFF. CDR3 in DNA: TGTGCCAGCAGGCCAAGACAGGGCTTTGAAGCTTTCTTT.